The subject of this entry is one T cell receptor beta chain. Germline V CDR1 and CDR2: SGHNT, YYREEE (reference sequence). Losses at the gene ends were 3 bases for V and 12 bases for J; bases not matched to a gene: 3. The CDR3 consists of 12 residues. This sample is part of a study of blood T cell repertoires in COVID-19. Overall study: From the United States, Italy and Spain came samples of acute and convalescent COVID-19. PBMCs, B-cell-depleted T cells, or T cells provided the cDNA or gDNA that made up the material.

Per the original methods: Amplification of reference gene primers was used by the study to estimate nucleated cell counts. Using immunoSEQ multiplex PCR, the repertoire was profiled, and TCRdb retains in-frame clones only, with some absent. V and J calls and clone size follow that table, whereas D and trimming were derived from the DNA. The sample carries approximately 63,000 clones, approximately 86% recorded once. Sequencing was performed on peripheral blood. V and J are TRBV5-4 and TRBJ1-6, with 7 nucleotides matching TRBD1. The clonotype originates from an elderly woman with active COVID-19. In DNA, the CDR3 is TGTGCCAGCAGCTGGGGGACAGAACCCCTCCACTTT. Encoded protein: CASSWGTEPLHF.